This TCR beta chain was profiled in a study of T cell responses to AZD1222 COVID-19 vaccine. Some clones are missing from TCRdb's copy, which holds only in-frame ones; the method was immunoSEQ multiplex PCR. Of some 63,000 clones detected, 75% to 85% appear once; the ten largest clones hold about 20%. The CDR3 is 13 amino acids. V lost 4 bases to trimming and J lost 7 bases, with 10 bases between them. Sequencing was performed on peripheral blood, taken on day 0 of AZD1222 vaccination. This TCR was recovered from an adult in good health. The chain links TRBV12-3 or TRBV12-4 to TRBJ2-2; D unresolved. CDR3 coding DNA: TGTGCCAGCAGTTACCATAGGCGCGGGGAGCTGTTTTTT. This gives the protein CASSYHRRGELFF.